This T cell receptor beta chain was captured in a study of T-cell reconstitution after alpha-beta-depleted transplantation in children. Unique molecular identifiers tagged the TCRbeta library. TCRdb reanalysed the PCR reads using MiXCR and keeps one entry per CDR3 protein. This sample carries around 300,000 distinct CDR3 sequences, around 25% of them seen once, and the ten largest clones take roughly 9.8%. Notes on the study in general: Several hundred expanded graft clones reportedly were the source of alpha-beta T cells about two months after transplant.

This CDR3 has 13 residues. The V and J ends lost 6 bases and 6 bases respectively, with 14 bases between them. Germline CDR1 is SGHAT and CDR2 is FQNNGV. To note about this clonotype: Antigen: not known.

The sequence derives from a male patient under 18 who had a stem cell transplant for acute lymphoblastic leukemia, so the T cells may come from the graft donor. The chain couples TRBV11-2 to TRBJ2-5; D remains unclear. The input for sequencing was PBMCs, mostly from graft donor cells, taken 180 days after TCRalphabeta/CD19-depleted stem cell transplant. The CDR3 coding sequence is TGTGCCAGCAGGTCACTTCTCAGGCAGACCCAGTACTTC. It is translated as CASRSLLRQTQYF.